Listed below are T cell receptor beta chains from one sample, sequenced in a study of T cell responses to AZD1222 COVID-19 vaccine. The method was immunoSEQ multiplex PCR; TCRdb's version includes in-frame clones alone and lacks a portion of them. The table includes roughly 50,000 clones, roughly 87% detected once. This sample comprised peripheral blood, obtained on day 0 of AZD1222 vaccination. The receptors derive from an adult in good health. Both conserved end residues are part of each CDR3. D genes are given only for firm matches. Where a row states a size, it is once, few, many or the class of an expanded clone; other rows omit it.

NA | NA | TRBJ1-1 | TRBV19 | TGTGCCAGTAGTCTCCGGACAAACGCGAACAATGAAGCTTTCTTT | CASSLRTNANNEAFF
NA | once | TRBJ2-3 | TRBV10-3 | TGTGCCATCAGTGATGGACCGTCTCGCGGGGCAGATACGCAGTATTTT | CAISDGPSRGADTQYF
NA | NA | TRBJ1-2 | TRBV7-3 | TGTGCCAGCAGCTCTCAGGGGATCTATGGCTACACCTTC | CASSSQGIYGYTF
TRBD2 | NA | TRBJ2-3 | TRBV9 | TGTGCCAGCAGCGTAGGCATTAGCGGGGCGAGGGCAGATACGCAGTATTTT | CASSVGISGARADTQYF
NA | NA | TRBJ1-2 | TRBV5-1 | TGCGCCAGCAGCTTGGACGGCCCCAGCGGTGGCTACACCTTC | CASSLDGPSGGYTF
NA | NA | TRBJ2-3 | TRBV7-2 | TGTGCCAGCAGCCCCCAGGGCGGGATTAGTTCAGATACGCAGTATTTT | CASSPQGGISSDTQYF
TRBD1 | NA | TRBJ1-5 | TRBV7-6 | TGTGCCAGCAGCTTAGGACAGGGGGCTCAGCCCCAGCATTTT | CASSLGQGAQPQHF
NA | NA | TRBJ1-1 | TRBV2 | TGTGCCAGCAGAGCGGACAGACGGATGAACACTGAAGCTTTCTTT | CASRADRRMNTEAFF
TRBD1 | NA | TRBJ1-2 | TRBV7-2 | TGTGCCAGCAGCTTAGCAGGGACAGGGGGCGACTATGGCTACACCTTC | CASSLAGTGGDYGYTF
NA | once | TRBJ1-4 | TRBV5-4 | TGTGCCAGCAGCACAGGACGGACTAATGAAAAACTGTTTTTT | CASSTGRTNEKLFF
NA | NA | TRBJ1-1 | TRBV27 | TGTGCCAGCAGTCCTACGGGTGCCACTGAAGCTTTCTTT | CASSPTGATEAFF
NA | NA | TRBJ2-2 | TRBV5-4 | TGTGCCAGCAGCTCGAACACCGGGGAGCTGTTTTTT | CASSSNTGELFF
TRBD1 | NA | TRBJ2-7 | TRBV5-1 | TGCGCCAGCAGCTTCCTGGCAGGGGGCTACGAGCAGTACTTC | CASSFLAGGYEQYF
NA | NA | TRBJ1-6 | TRBV19 | TGTGCCAGTAGTATAGGTCTGACAGCCTATAATTCACCCCTCCACTTT | CASSIGLTAYNSPLHF
NA | once | TRBJ2-2 | TRBV7-9 | TGTGCCAGCAGTTGGGGGGCAGGGTCCACCGGGGAGCTGTTTTTT | CASSWGAGSTGELFF
TRBD1 | NA | TRBJ1-3 | TRBV19 | TGTGCCAGTAGTACCCCGGGACAGGGAGCTGGAAACACCATATATTTT | CASSTPGQGAGNTIYF
TRBD2 | NA | TRBJ2-7 | TRBV4-3 | TGCGCCAGCAGCCAAGTTGAAACTAGCGACGAGCAGTACTTC | CASSQVETSDEQYF
NA | NA | TRBJ2-7 | TRBV9 | TGTGCCAGCAGCGTAGAGCCCGGACGGAACGAGCAGTACTTC | CASSVEPGRNEQYF
TRBD1 | once | TRBJ1-1 | TRBV7-2 | TGTGCCAGCAGCCACTGGACAGGGGACACTGAAGCTTTCTTT | CASSHWTGDTEAFF
NA | NA | TRBJ1-5 | TRBV28 | TGTGCCAGCAGTTTAGGTCCTAGGGGCAATCAGCCCCAGCATTTT | CASSLGPRGNQPQHF
NA | NA | TRBJ2-1 | TRBV3-1/TRBV3-2 | TGTGCCAGCAGCCAAGATTGGCGGGAGCAGTTCTTC | CASSQDWREQFF
NA | NA | TRBJ1-3 | TRBV28 | TGTGCCAGCACCCCCCCAGCAGTTTACTCTACGACAGAATCTGGAAACACCATATATTTT | CASTPPAVYSTTESGNTIYF
NA | NA | TRBJ2-1 | TRBV30 | TGTGCCTGGACAGGGGTTGGCTACAATGAGCAGTTCTTC | CAWTGVGYNEQFF
NA | NA | TRBJ2-1 | TRBV30 | TGTGCCTGGACGTGGGGGGCGATCAATGAGCAGTTCTTC | CAWTWGAINEQFF
TRBD1 | NA | TRBJ1-6 | TRBV7-2 | TGTGCCAGCAGCCAGGACAGGGTGGTCTCACCCCTCCACTTT | CASSQDRVVSPLHF
NA | NA | TRBJ2-3 | TRBV5-4 | TGTGCCAGCAGCTTCCGGGACCGAGGCCCCACAGATACGCAGTATTTT | CASSFRDRGPTDTQYF
NA | NA | TRBJ2-7 | TRBV2 | TGTGCCAGCAGTGATCCCGAGGCAACCGTCGAGCAGTACTTC | CASSDPEATVEQYF
TRBD1 | NA | TRBJ1-2 | TRBV7-2 | TGTGCCAGCAGCCAGGACAGGGAAGGCTACACCTTC | CASSQDREGYTF
NA | NA | TRBJ2-1 | TRBV7-8 | TGTGCCAGCAGCTTAGGAATCGGTGTAGAATACAATGAGCAGTTCTTC | CASSLGIGVEYNEQFF
NA | few | TRBJ1-1 | TRBV7-9 | TGTGCCAGCAGCTTAGATTGGCGGCCCCCCCCCGACACTGAAGCTTTCTTT | CASSLDWRPPPDTEAFF
NA | NA | TRBJ2-2 | TRBV9 | TGTGCCAGCAGCGAACTCCAGGGTGGGATGACCGGGGAGCTGTTTTTT | CASSELQGGMTGELFF
NA | NA | TRBJ2-1 | TRBV6-2/TRBV6-3 | TGTGCCAGCAGTGGGTTTGCAGCTTACAATGAGCAGTTCTTC | CASSGFAAYNEQFF
TRBD1 | NA | TRBJ2-7 | TRBV5-1 | TGCGCCAGCAGCAGGGGACAGGGGGTCAGCTCCTACGAGCAGTACTTC | CASSRGQGVSSYEQYF
TRBD1 | NA | TRBJ2-1 | TRBV2 | TGTGCCAGCAGGACAGGGGACGCCTTGGGTGAGCAGTTCTTC | CASRTGDALGEQFF
NA | NA | TRBJ1-5 | TRBV30 | TGTGCCTGGAGTCGCGTCGAGGGTCAGCCCCAGCATTTT | CAWSRVEGQPQHF
NA | NA | TRBJ2-3 | TRBV18 | TGTGCCAGCTCACCAAGCCAGGGGTTAGATACGCAGTATTTT | CASSPSQGLDTQYF
NA | NA | TRBJ2-5 | TRBV6-6 | TGTGCCAGCACCCAAACCCCAGGGGCAGAGACCCAGTACTTC | CASTQTPGAETQYF
TRBD1 | NA | TRBJ1-2 | TRBV19 | TGTGCCAGTAGTACCCCCCGCGAGGGGGCGAAGGGCTACACCTTC | CASSTPREGAKGYTF
NA | NA | TRBJ1-5 | TRBV27 | TGTGCCAGCAGTCAGGGGTATAGCAATCAGCCCCAGCATTTT | CASSQGYSNQPQHF
NA | NA | TRBJ1-1 | TRBV7-2 | TGTGCCAGCAGCTTCATTAGGGCAGGTGACTTTAAGGACACTGAAGCTTTCTTT | CASSFIRAGDFKDTEAFF
TRBD1 | NA | TRBJ1-3 | TRBV6-5 | TGTGCCAGCACCTTGGACAGGGGAGGAAACACCATATATTTT | CASTLDRGGNTIYF
TRBD1 | NA | TRBJ2-7 | TRBV18 | TGTGCCAGCTCCGTTACCGGGACAGGGGGTTCCTACGAGCAGTACTTC | CASSVTGTGGSYEQYF
TRBD1 | NA | TRBJ2-7 | TRBV2 | TGTGCCAGCAACCCCAGGACAGGGTTTATAGAGCAGTACTTC | CASNPRTGFIEQYF